The 13 T cell receptor beta chains given below trace back to one sample, sequenced in a study of blood T cell repertoires in COVID-19. Produced via immunoSEQ multiplex PCR; TCRdb's table is partial and in-frame only. Among 110,000 or so clones listed, more than 80% were seen once. The sample consisted of peripheral blood. The receptor set was obtained from a human donor in a cohort sampled during active COVID-19.

The rearrangement links TRBV7-2 to TRBJ2-7; 9 bases are a match to TRBD2. The CDR3 contains 18 residues. V lost 5 bases and J lost 3; bases outside the gene matches: 17. Germline V gene lookup returns CDR1 SGHTA and CDR2 FQGNSA. The CDR3: CASSPRGGGAGGLYEQYF. CDR3 coding DNA: TGTGCCAGCAGCCCCCGAGGGGGAGGGGCGGGAGGGCTCTACGAGCAGTACTTC. The whole variable domain, remainder taken from reference TRBV7-2 and TRBJ2-7, is GAGVSQSPSNKVTEKGKDVELRCDPISGHTALYWYRQSLGQGLEFLIYFQGNSAPDKSGLPSDRFSAERTGGSVSTLTIQRTQQEDSAVYLCASSPRGGGAGGLYEQYFGPGTRLTVT.

This chain connects TRBV19 to TRBJ1-3, with 8 bases aligning to TRBD1. Germline assignment: CDR1 LNHDA and CDR2 SQIVND (reference sequence). The length of the CDR3 is 18 residues. The V gene end was trimmed by 1 base and the J gene end by 3 bases; junction bases not matched to a gene: 11. The CDR3 protein is CASSIGGAGGLVGNTIYF. The CDR3 bases are TGTGCCAGTAGTATAGGGGGGGCAGGGGGCCTAGTTGGAAACACCATATATTTT.

V and J are TRBV7-8 and TRBJ1-5; 8 nucleotides match TRBD1. J was trimmed by 1 base and V by 5 bases; bases with no gene match: 7. The CDR3 covers 16 residues. CDR1 SGHVS and CDR2 FQNEAQ come from the germline V gene. The CDR3 nucleotides read TGTGCCAGCAGCGCCCGGGACAGGCTGAGCAATCAGCCCCAGCATTTT. It is translated as CASSARDRLSNQPQHF. Looking up the rest from reference TRBV7-8 and TRBJ1-5 gives the full variable domain: GAGVSQSPRYKVAKRGQDVALRCDPISGHVSLFWYQQALGQGPEFLTYFQNEAQLDKSGLPSDRFFAERPEGSVSTLKIQRTQQEDSAVYLCASSARDRLSNQPQHFGDGTRLSIL.

The chain uses TRBV4-3 and TRBJ1-4; D is unclear. Germline V CDR1 and CDR2: LGHNA, YSLEER. Trimming left V 0 bases short and J 3 bases short, with 11 bases between. The CDR3 has 16 residues. The CDR3 DNA reads as TGCGCCAGCAGCCAAGAGAGGTCCCCCGCTAATGAAAAACTGTTTTTT. As protein: CASSQERSPANEKLFF.

This chain connects TRBV9 to TRBJ2-1, with 13 bases that match TRBD2. This CDR3 has 15 amino acids. V dropped 3 bases and J dropped 8; count of bases not matched to a gene: 5. Per the germline V gene, CDR1 is SGDLS and CDR2 is YYNGEE. CDR3 DNA: TGTGCCAGCAGCGCGACTAGCGGGGGGACCCATGAGCAGTTCTTC. Protein product: CASSATSGGTHEQFF.

This chain uses TRBV19 with TRBJ2-7; 10 bases map to TRBD2. The CDR3 is 16 amino acids. Looked up from germline, CDR1 is LNHDA and CDR2 is SQIVND (reference sequence). V lost 4 bases and J lost 4; bases outside the gene matches: 10. The CDR3 spells CASSTLTSGARYEQYF. The CDR3 coding sequence is TGTGCCAGTAGTACCCTCACTAGCGGGGCGAGGTACGAGCAGTACTTC.

DNA of the CDR3: TGTGCCAGCGGACAGGTCAATCAGCCCCAGCATTTT. Translating it yields CASGQVNQPQHF. This chain uses TRBV2 with TRBJ1-5, with 7 positions matching TRBD1. From germline, CDR1 is SNHLY and CDR2 FYNNEI. V lost 8 bases to trimming and J lost 3 bases; unmatched junction nucleotides: 1. The CDR3 is 12 residues long. Variable domain in full (rest from reference TRBV2 and TRBJ1-5): EPEVTQTPSHQVTQMGQEVILRCVPISNHLYFYWYRQILGQKVEFLVSFYNNEISEKSEIFDDQFSVERPDGSNFTLKIRSTKLEDSAMYFCASGQVNQPQHFGDGTRLSIL.

This chain uses TRBV11-3 with TRBJ1-1, with D perhaps TRBD1 (6 bases). Trimming removed 7 bases at V and 1 base at J, with 16 bases between. Germline CDR1 SGHNT, CDR2 YENEEA. CDR3 length: 15 residues. The CDR3 nucleotides are TGTGCCAGCACCGAACGGACAGTTGGGAACACTGAAGCTTTCTTT. This encodes CASTERTVGNTEAFF.

The chain uses TRBV20-1 and TRBJ2-7, with D perhaps TRBD2 (5 bases). This CDR3 comprises 10 residues. The germline V gene encodes CDR1 DFQATT and CDR2 SNEGSKA (reference sequence). V dropped 8 bases and J dropped 6 bases, with 11 bases sitting between them. The CDR3 loop is CSSGVTEQYF. CDR3 nucleotides: TGCAGTTCCGGGGTTACCGAGCAGTACTTC.

This chain connects TRBV7-9 to TRBJ2-7; 7 bases fit TRBD2. The CDR3 covers 18 residues. Germline V gives CDR1 SEHNR, CDR2 FQNEAQ (reference sequence). With V trimmed by 4 bases and J by 4 bases, 19 bases remained unmatched. CDR3 sequence: CASSSPGGSSARRYEQYF. The CDR3 nucleotides are TGTGCCAGCAGCTCCCCCGGGGGGAGTAGCGCGCGACGGTACGAGCAGTACTTC.

J is TRBJ1-4 and V is TRBV28; 12 bases fit TRBD1. Germline V gene sequence: CDR1 MDHEN, CDR2 SYDVKM. With V trimmed by 6 bases and J by 7 bases, 9 bases remained unmatched. The CDR3 sequence is 16 residues long. The CDR3 region is CASRSGTGGRREKLFF. CDR3 nucleotides: TGTGCCAGCAGATCCGGGACAGGGGGCAGGCGTGAAAAACTGTTTTTT.

V usage is TRBV19 and J usage is TRBJ1-6; D is possibly TRBD1 (6 bases). CDR3 size: 15 residues. The V end lost 5 bases, the J end lost 10 bases, and 18 bases lay between the germline ends. Germline V lookup: CDR1 LNHDA, CDR2 SQIVND (reference sequence). In DNA form, the CDR3 reads TGTGCCAGTAGTGCCGGGACACAGACGAGCTCACCCCTCCACTTT. It specifies CASSAGTQTSSPLHF.

The J gene is TRBJ2-2, the V gene TRBV7-9, with TRBD2 matching 8 bases. After removal of 7 bases from V and 5 bases from J, the junction contained 6 bases not matched to a gene. Germline CDR1 is SEHNR and CDR2 is FQNEAQ (reference sequence). This CDR3 region has 14 residues. This chain's CDR3 is CASMELAGTGELFF. CDR3 nucleotides: TGTGCCAGCATGGAGCTAGCGGGTACCGGGGAGCTGTTTTTT.